The source of this TCR beta chain is a study of shared clonotypes between healthy human individuals. The study, taken as a whole, reports: Four donors had 5% to 6% of their naive CD4 clonotypes in common.

In regard to this clone: Antigen unknown. At the DNA level, this CDR3 is encoded by other sequences in the same sample as well.

Germline V gene lookup returns CDR1 SGHRS and CDR2 YFSETQ. This CDR3 has 12 residues. The V gene lost 0 bases and the J gene lost 6 bases, with 6 bases spanning the gap. At a deep level, the assay was run. The method was immunoSEQ multiplex PCR; TCRdb's version includes in-frame clones alone and lacks a portion of them. The data show over 850,000 clones, with approximately 80% seen just once and 0.5% to 0.65% held by the top ten. The chain links TRBV5-1 to TRBJ1-1; D remains ambiguous. Sequenced input: memory CD4+ T cells from PBMCs. Stated subset: CD45RA-negative fraction. The sequence was obtained from a man aged 18 to 29 in good health. Some clones in this sample may be carry-over from other donors' samples. The CDR3 spells CASSLEGPEAFF. Here the CDR3 DNA reads TGCGCCAGCAGCTTGGAAGGGCCTGAAGCTTTCTTT.